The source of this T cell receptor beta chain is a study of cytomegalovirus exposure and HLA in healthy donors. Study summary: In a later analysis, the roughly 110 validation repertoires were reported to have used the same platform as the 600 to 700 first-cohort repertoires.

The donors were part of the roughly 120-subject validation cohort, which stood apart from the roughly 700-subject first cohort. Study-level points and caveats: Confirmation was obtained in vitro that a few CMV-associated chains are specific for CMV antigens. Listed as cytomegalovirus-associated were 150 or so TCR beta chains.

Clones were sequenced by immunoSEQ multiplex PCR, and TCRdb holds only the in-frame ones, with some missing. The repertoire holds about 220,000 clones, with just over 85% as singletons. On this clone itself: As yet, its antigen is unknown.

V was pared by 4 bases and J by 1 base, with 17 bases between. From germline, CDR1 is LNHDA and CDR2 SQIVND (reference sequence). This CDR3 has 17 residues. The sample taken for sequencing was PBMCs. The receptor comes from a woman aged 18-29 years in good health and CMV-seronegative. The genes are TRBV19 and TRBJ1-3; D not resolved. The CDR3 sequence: CASSTPTGKKSGNTIYF. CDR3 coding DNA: TGTGCCAGTAGTACGCCGACGGGGAAGAAGTCTGGAAACACCATATATTTT.